Described below is a single T cell receptor (beta chain) sequence and its context. Its cognate antigen has yet to be identified. One base away there is no much larger clone; base qualities are not given. All donors were healthy Caucasians. The twin cohort comprised three pairs of female monozygotic twins, all aged about 18 to 30 years. The RNA used for TCR libraries was isolated from peripheral blood mononuclear cells. The sample comes from a study of identical twins (dated by TCRdb to 2016 to 2017). The study in broad terms: To test whether fetal clonotypes persist, the study used deep sequencing on TCR alpha and beta repertoires from monozygotic twins, unrelated adults of various ages, and cord blood. Replicate twin experiments were performed at different times using different library preparation protocols to rule out contamination.

The library was built by means of 5' RACE. These reads were obtained on an Illumina HiSeq 2000. Template switching introduced a universal primer binding site; the final cDNA contained a unique molecular identifier, enabling accurate counting of TCR cDNA molecules. Specific primers in the conserved constant-segment region were used to synthesize first-strand cDNA for the TCR alpha and beta chains. To control for contamination, every cDNA library carried two barcodes: a SMART-Mk sample barcode plus Illumina barcodes. TruSeq adapter sequences and Illumina sample barcodes were added in two successive PCR steps. Sequencing of the TCR alpha and beta cDNA libraries was done on the Illumina HiSeq platform using custom primers. On the study's bioinformatics: Raw reads were processed with MiGEC to extract unique molecular identifiers, and MiXCR was used to determine CDR3 positions. For each individual, recombination models were inferred using an EM algorithm with the repgenHMM and IGoR tools. Shared clonotype analysis was performed with the tcR package in R, normalizing sharing by the product of cloneset sizes. Out-of-frame nonproductive sequences were analyzed to study raw recombination free of thymic and clonal selection effects. TCRdb passed the public sequencing reads through fastp at Q25 and MiXCR, retaining productive beta sequences. Entries that share a CDR3 protein sequence are merged under the most common genes and DNA. These V and J calls rely on TCRdb rather than the paper's analysis. The table for this sample lists over 600,000 distinct CDR3 sequences; 21% of them were counted only once. More than 4% of the sample comes from the top ten.

From a lookup of the germline V gene (reference sequence), CDR1 and CDR2 are DFQATT and SNEGSKA. The CDR3 sequence holds 11 residues, the cysteine and phenylalanine included. Left in the record is the CDR3 DNA by itself, 33 bases read in frame from the first base. V and J are truncated by 0 bases and 8 bases respectively, leaving an intervening sequence of 7 bases. On the study overall, not on this receptor specifically: In monozygotic twins, recombination models systematically underestimated out-of-frame TCR alpha sharing, but the models matched the sharing seen between unrelated individuals. Abundant cord blood beta clonotypes had fewer insertions, young adult naive repertoires showed a similar but weaker trend, and memory repertoires showed no such trend. Because the same donors could not be followed over many years, conclusions were based on cross-sectional statistical analysis. Invariant T cells such as MAIT and iNKT could partly confound zero-insertion analyses, though diverse VJ usage argued against this for most clonotypes. A weaker excess of twin sharing was found in beta out-of-frame sequences because the signal-to-noise ratio was lowered by fewer shared sequences. Compared with coincidental sharing between unrelated individuals, out-of-frame TCR alpha sequences shared between twins had an excess of sequences with low generation probability.

This sample was also put to use in a study of T cells expressing NK-cell markers. The second paper states: Three sorted T-cell subsets (CD3+CD56+NKG2C+, CD3+CD56+NKG2C- and CD3+CD56-NKG2C+) from several donors had their TCR beta-chain repertoires profiled. Seven of the eight sequenced donors were HCMV-seropositive and one was HCMV-seronegative. To restrict sorting to alphabetaTCR-expressing T cells, an anti-gammadeltaTCR antibody was added in several experiments. In a handful of donors, the dominant CD3+CD56+NKG2C+ clonotypes were among the top 10 CD8+ clonotypes and accounted for roughly 1.0-7.0% of CD8+ T cells. Those dominant clonotypes were again the most abundant among CD3+CD56-NKG2C+ cells in a few donors, at about 25-60.1%. Whether the expanded NKG2C-expressing T cell clones were specific for HCMV antigens remained unclear. The study sequenced eight donors, all healthy volunteers chosen at random: three men and five women. To determine HCMV serostatus, a commercial ELISA kit was used to detect HCMV-specific IgG in serum. For over five donors, unsorted PBMC were also used to sequence bulk peripheral blood T-cell repertoires. MIGEC handled demultiplexing of the reads and grouping by UMI, while MiTCR was used to assemble and quantify clonotypes. To remove erroneous sequences, TCR cDNA sequences were retained only when supported by two or more reads. The tcR package was used for downstream repertoire analysis, and clonotypes were matched across fractions by CDR3 nucleotide sequence plus V segment. VDJmatch was used to annotate antigen specificity against VDJdb, with one amino acid substitution in CDR3 permitted.

This chain is built from TRBV20-1 and TRBJ1-2, with the D gene not confidently named. Sequenced sample: PBMCs. The TCR sequence derives from a young woman in good health. The nucleotides read TGCAGTGCTAGAGAACCATGGGGCTACACCTTC. It codes for CSAREPWGYTF.